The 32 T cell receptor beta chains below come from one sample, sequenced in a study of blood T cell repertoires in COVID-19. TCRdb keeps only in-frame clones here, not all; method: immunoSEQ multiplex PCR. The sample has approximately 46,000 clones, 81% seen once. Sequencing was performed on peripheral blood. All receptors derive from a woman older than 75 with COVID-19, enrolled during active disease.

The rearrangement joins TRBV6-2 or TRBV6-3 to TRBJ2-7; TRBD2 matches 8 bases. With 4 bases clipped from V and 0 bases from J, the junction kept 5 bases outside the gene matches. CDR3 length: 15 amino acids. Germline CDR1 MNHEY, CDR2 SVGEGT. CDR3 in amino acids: CASSSPGTSSYEQYF. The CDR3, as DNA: TGTGCCAGCAGTTCACCCGGGACTAGCTCCTACGAGCAGTACTTC.

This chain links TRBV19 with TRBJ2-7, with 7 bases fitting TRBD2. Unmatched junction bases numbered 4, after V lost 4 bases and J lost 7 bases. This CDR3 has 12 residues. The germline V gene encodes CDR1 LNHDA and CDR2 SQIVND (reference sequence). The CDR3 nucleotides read TGTGCCAGTAGTAGGACTAGTGAAGAGCAGTACTTC. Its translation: CASSRTSEEQYF.

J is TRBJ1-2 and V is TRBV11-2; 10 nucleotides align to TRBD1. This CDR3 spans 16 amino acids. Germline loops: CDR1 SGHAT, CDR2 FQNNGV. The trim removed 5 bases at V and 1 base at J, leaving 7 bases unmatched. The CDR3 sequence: CASSAQDRGYNYGYTF. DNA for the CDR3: TGTGCCAGCAGCGCCCAGGACAGGGGGTATAACTATGGCTACACCTTC.

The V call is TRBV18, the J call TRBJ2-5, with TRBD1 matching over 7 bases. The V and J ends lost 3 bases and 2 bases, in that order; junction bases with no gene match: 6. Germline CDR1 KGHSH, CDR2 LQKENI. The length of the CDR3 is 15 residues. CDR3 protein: CASSPARTGQETQYF. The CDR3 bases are TGTGCCAGCTCACCGGCCAGGACAGGACAAGAGACCCAGTACTTC. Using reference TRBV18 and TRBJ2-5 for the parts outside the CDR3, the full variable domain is NAGVMQNPRHLVRRRGQEARLRCSPMKGHSHVYWYRQLPEEGLKFMVYLQKENIIDESGMPKERFSAEFPKEGPSILRIQQVVRGDSAAYFCASSPARTGQETQYFGPGTRLLVL.

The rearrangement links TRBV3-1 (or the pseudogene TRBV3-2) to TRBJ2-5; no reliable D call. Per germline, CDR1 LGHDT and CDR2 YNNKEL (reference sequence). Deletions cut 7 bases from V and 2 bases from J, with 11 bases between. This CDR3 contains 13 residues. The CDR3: CASTVAVQETQYF. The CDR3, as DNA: TGTGCCAGCACCGTGGCGGTTCAAGAGACCCAGTACTTC.

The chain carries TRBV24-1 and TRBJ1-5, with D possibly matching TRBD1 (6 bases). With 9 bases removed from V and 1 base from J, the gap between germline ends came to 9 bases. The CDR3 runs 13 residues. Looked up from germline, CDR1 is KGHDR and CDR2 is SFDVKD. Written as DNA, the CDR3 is TGTGCCACCTCCGACAGGAGCAATCAGCCCCAGCATTTT. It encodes CATSDRSNQPQHF.

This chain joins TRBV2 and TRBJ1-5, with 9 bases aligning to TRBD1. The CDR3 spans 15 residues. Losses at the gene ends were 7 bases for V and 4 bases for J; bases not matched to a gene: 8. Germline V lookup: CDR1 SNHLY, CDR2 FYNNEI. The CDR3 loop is CASTFGQGRNQPQHF. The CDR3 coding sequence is TGTGCCAGCACCTTCGGACAGGGGCGGAATCAGCCCCAGCATTTT.

The CDR3 region has the DNA TGTGCCACACTACGGGAAAAACTGTTTTTT. Translation: CATLREKLFF. The chain has TRBV6-6 and TRBJ1-4; D unresolved. Deletions cut 10 bases from V and 8 bases from J, with 8 bases between. Germline V gene sequence: CDR1 MNHNY, CDR2 SVGAGI (reference sequence). The CDR3 contains 10 residues.

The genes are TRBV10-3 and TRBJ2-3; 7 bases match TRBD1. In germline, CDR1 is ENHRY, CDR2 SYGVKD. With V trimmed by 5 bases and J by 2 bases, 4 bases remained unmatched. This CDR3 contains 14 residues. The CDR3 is CAISPGTVTDTQYF. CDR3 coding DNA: TGTGCCATCAGTCCCGGGACAGTCACAGATACGCAGTATTTT.

CDR3 in DNA: TGTGCCAGCAGTCCACAGGGGGCTAATCAGCCCCAGCATTTT. This encodes CASSPQGANQPQHF. The rearrangement uses TRBV6-5 and TRBJ1-5; 9 bases fit TRBD1. Trimming removed 5 bases from V and 4 bases from J; junction bases left unmatched: 3. The CDR3 is 14 residues long. Per germline, CDR1 MNHEY and CDR2 SVGAGI.

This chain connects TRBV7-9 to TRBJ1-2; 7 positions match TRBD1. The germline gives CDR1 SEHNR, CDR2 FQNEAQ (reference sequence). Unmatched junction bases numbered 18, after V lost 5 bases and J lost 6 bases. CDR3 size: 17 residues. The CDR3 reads CASSQPGQLPRSDGYTF. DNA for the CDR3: TGTGCCAGCAGCCAACCGGGACAGCTACCTCGGTCGGATGGCTACACCTTC.

CDR3 protein: CASSLYTGELFF. In DNA form, the CDR3 reads TGTGCCAGCAGCCTCTACACCGGGGAGCTGTTTTTT. V and J are TRBV3-1 (or the pseudogene TRBV3-2) and TRBJ2-2; D is ambiguous. The CDR3 covers 12 residues. The V gene's germline CDR1 is LGHDT and CDR2 YNNKEL (reference sequence). V lost 4 bases to trimming and J lost 3 bases, with 3 bases between them.

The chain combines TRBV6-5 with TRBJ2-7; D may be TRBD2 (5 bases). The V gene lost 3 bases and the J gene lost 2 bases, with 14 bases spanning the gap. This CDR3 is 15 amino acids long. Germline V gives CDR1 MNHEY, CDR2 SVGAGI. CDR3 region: CASSYSRGLPYEQYF. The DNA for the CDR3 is TGTGCCAGCAGTTATAGTCGAGGGCTACCCTACGAGCAGTACTTC.

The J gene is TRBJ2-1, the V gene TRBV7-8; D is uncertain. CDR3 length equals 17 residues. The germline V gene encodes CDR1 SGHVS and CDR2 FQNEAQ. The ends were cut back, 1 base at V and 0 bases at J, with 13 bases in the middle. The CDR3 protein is CASSLEVAASSYNEQFF. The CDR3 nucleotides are TGTGCCAGCAGCTTAGAGGTGGCAGCGAGCTCCTACAATGAGCAGTTCTTC.

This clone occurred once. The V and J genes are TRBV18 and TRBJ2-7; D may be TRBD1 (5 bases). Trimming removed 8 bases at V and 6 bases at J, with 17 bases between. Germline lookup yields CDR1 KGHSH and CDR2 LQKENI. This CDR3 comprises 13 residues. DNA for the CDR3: TGTGCCAGCCTCAGGGATCTCGCATCCGAGCAGTACTTC. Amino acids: CASLRDLASEQYF.

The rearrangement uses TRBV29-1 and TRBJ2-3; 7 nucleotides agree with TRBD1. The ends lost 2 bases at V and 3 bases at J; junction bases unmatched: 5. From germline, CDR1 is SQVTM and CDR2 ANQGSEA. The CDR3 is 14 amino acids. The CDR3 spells CSVERGRGTDTQYF. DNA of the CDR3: TGCAGCGTTGAAAGGGGGCGAGGGACAGATACGCAGTATTTT.

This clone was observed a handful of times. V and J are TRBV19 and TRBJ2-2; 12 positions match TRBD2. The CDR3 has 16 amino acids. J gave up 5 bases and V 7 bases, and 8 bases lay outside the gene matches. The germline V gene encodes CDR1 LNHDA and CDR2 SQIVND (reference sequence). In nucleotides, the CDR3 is TGTGCCAGTACCTGGACTAGCGGGATACCTACCGGGGAGCTGTTTTTT. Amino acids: CASTWTSGIPTGELFF.

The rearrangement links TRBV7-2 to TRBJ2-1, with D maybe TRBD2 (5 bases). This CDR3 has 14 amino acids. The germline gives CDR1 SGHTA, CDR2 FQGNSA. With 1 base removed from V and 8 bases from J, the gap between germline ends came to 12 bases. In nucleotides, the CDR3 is TGTGCCAGCAGCTTAGTGGTAGCGATCGATGAGCAGTTCTTC. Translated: CASSLVVAIDEQFF.

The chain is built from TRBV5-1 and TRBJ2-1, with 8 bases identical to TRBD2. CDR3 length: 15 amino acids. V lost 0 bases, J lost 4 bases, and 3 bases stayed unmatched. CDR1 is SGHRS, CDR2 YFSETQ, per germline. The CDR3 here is CASSLAASGYNEQFF. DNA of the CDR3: TGCGCCAGCAGCTTGGCGGCTAGCGGGTACAATGAGCAGTTCTTC.

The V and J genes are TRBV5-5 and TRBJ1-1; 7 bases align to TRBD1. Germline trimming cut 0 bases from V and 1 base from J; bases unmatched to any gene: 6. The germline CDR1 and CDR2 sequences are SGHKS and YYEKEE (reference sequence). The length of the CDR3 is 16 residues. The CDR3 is CASSLADRVGNTEAFF. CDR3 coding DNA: TGTGCCAGCAGCTTGGCCGACAGGGTAGGGAACACTGAAGCTTTCTTT.

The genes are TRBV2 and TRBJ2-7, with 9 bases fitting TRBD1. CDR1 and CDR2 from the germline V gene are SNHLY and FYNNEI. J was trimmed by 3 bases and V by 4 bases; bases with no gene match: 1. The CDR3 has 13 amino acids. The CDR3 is CASSGTGDYEQYF. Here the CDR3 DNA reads TGTGCCAGCAGTGGGACAGGGGACTACGAGCAGTACTTC. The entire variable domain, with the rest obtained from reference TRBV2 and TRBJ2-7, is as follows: EPEVTQTPSHQVTQMGQEVILRCVPISNHLYFYWYRQILGQKVEFLVSFYNNEISEKSEIFDDQFSVERPDGSNFTLKIRSTKLEDSAMYFCASSGTGDYEQYFGPGTRLTVT.

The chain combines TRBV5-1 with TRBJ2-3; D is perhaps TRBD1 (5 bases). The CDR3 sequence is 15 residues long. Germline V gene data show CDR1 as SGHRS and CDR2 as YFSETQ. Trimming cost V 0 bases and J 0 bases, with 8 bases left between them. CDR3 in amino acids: CASSLGRVSTDTQYF. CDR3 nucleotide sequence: TGCGCCAGCAGCTTGGGCAGGGTGAGCACAGATACGCAGTATTTT.

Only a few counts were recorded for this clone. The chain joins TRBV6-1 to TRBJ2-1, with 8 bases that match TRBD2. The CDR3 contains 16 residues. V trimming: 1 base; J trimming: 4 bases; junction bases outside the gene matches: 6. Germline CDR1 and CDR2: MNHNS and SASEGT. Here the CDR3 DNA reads TGTGCCAGCAGTGAAGTGGCTAGCGGGCTATACAATGAGCAGTTCTTC. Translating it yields CASSEVASGLYNEQFF.

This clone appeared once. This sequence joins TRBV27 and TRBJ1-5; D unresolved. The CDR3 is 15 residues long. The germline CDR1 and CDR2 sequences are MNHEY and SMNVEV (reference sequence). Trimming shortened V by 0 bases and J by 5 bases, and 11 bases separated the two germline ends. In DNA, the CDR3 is TGTGCCAGCAGTTTATCTTCACAGCCGCATCAGCCCCAGCATTTT. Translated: CASSLSSQPHQPQHF.

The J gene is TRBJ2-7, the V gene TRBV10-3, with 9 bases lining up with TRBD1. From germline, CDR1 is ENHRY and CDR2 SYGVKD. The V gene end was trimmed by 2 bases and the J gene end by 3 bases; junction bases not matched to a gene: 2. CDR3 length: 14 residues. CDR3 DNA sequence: TGTGCCATCAGTGAGACAGGGGGCATCTACGAGCAGTACTTC. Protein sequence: CAISETGGIYEQYF.

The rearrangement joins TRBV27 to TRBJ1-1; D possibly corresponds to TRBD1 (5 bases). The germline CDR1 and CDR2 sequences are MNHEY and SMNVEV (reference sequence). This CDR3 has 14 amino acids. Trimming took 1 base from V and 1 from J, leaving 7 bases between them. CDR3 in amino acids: CASSLLTANTEAFF. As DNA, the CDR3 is TGTGCCAGCAGTTTATTGACAGCGAACACTGAAGCTTTCTTT.

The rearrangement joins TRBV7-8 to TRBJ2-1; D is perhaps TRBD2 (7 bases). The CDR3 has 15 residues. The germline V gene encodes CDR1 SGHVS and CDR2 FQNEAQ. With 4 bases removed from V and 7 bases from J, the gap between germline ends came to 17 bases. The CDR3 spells CASSWAGALGNEQFF. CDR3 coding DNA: TGTGCCAGCAGCTGGGCGGGGGCGTTGGGAAATGAGCAGTTCTTC.

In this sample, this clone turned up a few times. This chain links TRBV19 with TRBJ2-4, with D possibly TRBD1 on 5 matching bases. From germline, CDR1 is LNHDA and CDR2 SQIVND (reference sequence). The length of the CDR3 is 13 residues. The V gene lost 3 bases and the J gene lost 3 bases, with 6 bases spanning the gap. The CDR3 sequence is CASSIDSKNIQYF. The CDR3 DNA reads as TGTGCCAGTAGTATTGACAGCAAAAACATTCAGTACTTC. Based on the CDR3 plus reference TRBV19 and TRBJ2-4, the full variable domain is DGGITQSPKYLFRKEGQNVTLSCEQNLNHDAMYWYRQDPGQGLRLIYYSQIVNDFQKGDIAEGYSVSREKKESFPLTVTSAQKNPTAFYLCASSIDSKNIQYFGAGTRLSVL.

CDR3 amino acids: CASSLKTDYTEAFF. The CDR3 DNA follows: TGTGCCAGCTCACTTAAGACAGACTACACTGAAGCTTTCTTT. The chain is built from TRBV18 and TRBJ1-1, with D perhaps TRBD1 (5 bases). The germline V gene encodes CDR1 KGHSH and CDR2 LQKENI. CDR3 length: 14 amino acids. V dropped 4 bases and J dropped 3 bases, with 12 bases sitting between them.

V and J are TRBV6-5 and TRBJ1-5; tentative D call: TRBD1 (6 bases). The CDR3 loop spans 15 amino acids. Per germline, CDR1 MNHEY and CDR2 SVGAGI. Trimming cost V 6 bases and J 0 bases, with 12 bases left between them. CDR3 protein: CASRVDRYSNQPQHF. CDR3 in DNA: TGTGCCAGCAGGGTAGACAGGTATAGCAATCAGCCCCAGCATTTT.

The CDR3 sequence: CASSPPFGGPSTDTQYF. CDR3 bases: TGTGCCAGCTCACCACCGTTCGGGGGGCCTAGCACAGATACGCAGTATTTT. The J gene is TRBJ2-3, the V gene TRBV18, with a possible D match to TRBD2 (7 bases). This CDR3 is 17 amino acids long. Trimming took 0 bases from V and 0 from J, leaving 13 bases between them. The V gene's germline CDR1 is KGHSH and CDR2 LQKENI.

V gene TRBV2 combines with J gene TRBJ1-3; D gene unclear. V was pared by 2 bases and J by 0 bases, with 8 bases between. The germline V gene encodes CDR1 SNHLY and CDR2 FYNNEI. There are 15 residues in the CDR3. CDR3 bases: TGTGCCAGCAGTGAAAGGGCGGGCTCTGGAAACACCATATATTTT. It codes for CASSERAGSGNTIYF.